This T cell receptor (beta chain) was found in a study of Graves' ophthalmopathy and Graves' hyperthyroidism. As concerns this clonotype: Its antigen is undetermined.

Amplification of the TCR beta CDR3 regions used RNA transcripts (as template). First-round RT-PCR employed HTBI primers, with a second-round multiplex PCR after it. In TCRdb, the multiplex PCR reads were re-called with MiXCR into one record per CDR3 protein. The data hold 740,000 or so distinct CDR3 sequences, with 35% to 50% observed a single time. Points from the study as a whole: A majority of expanded thyroid clonotypes exceeding 0.001 frequency were likewise present in blood.

V was cut by 6 bases and J by 4 bases, with 12 bases left in between. Germline-derived CDR1 and CDR2 are MNHEY and SMNVEV (reference sequence). The CDR3 covers 13 residues. The sample taken for sequencing was peripheral blood. The clonotype originates from an adult man with Graves' ophthalmopathy. This chain uses TRBV27 with TRBJ1-2, with D possibly TRBD1 on 6 matching bases. In nucleotides, the CDR3 is TGTGCCAGCAGCTGGGGGGCGAGCTATGGCTACACCTTC. The encoded protein is CASSWGASYGYTF.